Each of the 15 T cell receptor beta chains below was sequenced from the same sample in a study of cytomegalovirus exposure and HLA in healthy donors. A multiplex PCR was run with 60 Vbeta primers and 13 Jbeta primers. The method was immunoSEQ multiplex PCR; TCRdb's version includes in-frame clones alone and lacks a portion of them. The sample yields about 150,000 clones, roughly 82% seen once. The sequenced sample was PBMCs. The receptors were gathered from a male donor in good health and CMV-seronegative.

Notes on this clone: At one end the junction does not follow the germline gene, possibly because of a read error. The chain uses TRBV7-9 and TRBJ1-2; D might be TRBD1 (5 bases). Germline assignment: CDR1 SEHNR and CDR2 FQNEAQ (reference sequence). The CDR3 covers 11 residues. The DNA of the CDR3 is TGTTCCAGCAGCTCCGGACACTCCTACACCTTC. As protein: CSSSSGHSYTF.

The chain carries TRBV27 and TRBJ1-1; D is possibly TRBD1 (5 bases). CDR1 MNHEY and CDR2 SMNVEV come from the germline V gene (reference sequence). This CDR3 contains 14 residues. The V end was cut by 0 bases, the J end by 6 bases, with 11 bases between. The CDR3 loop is CASSLSFRAAEAFF. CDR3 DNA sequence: TGTGCCAGCAGTTTATCTTTCAGGGCCGCTGAAGCTTTCTTT.

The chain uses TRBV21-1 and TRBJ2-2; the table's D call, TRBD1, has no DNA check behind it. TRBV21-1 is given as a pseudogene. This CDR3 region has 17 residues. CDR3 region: CASSKVDRKSNTGELFF. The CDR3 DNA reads TGTGCCAGCAGCAAAGTCGACAGGAAATCGAACACCGGGGAGCTGTTTTTT.

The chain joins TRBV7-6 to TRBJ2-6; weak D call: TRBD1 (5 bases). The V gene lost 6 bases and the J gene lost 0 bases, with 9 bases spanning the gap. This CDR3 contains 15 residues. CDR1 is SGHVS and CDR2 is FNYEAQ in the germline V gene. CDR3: CASREDNSGANVLTF. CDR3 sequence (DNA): TGTGCCAGCAGAGAGGACAACTCTGGGGCCAACGTCCTGACTTTC.

CDR3 coding DNA: TGTGCCAGCAGCTTTCAACAGACCACTGAAGCTTTCTTT. This codes for CASSFQQTTEAFF. The chain links TRBV7-3 to TRBJ1-1; D not resolved. Between the trimmed V and J ends, which lost 3 bases and 4 bases, there was a span of 9 bases. This CDR3 spans 13 amino acids. CDR1 is SGHTA, CDR2 FQGTGA, per germline.

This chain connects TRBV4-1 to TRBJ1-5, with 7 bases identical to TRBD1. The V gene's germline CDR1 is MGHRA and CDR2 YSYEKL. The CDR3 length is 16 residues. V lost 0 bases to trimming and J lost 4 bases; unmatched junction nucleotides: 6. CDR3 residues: CASSQEYAGGNQPQHF. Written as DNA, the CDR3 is TGCGCCAGCAGCCAAGAGTATGCAGGGGGGAATCAGCCCCAGCATTTT.

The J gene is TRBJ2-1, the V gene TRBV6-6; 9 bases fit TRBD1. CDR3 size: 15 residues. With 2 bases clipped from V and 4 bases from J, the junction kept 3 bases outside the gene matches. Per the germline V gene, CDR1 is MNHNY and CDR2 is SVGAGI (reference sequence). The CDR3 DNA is TGTGCCAGCAGTTACGACAGGGGGAAATACAATGAGCAGTTCTTC. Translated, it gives CASSYDRGKYNEQFF.

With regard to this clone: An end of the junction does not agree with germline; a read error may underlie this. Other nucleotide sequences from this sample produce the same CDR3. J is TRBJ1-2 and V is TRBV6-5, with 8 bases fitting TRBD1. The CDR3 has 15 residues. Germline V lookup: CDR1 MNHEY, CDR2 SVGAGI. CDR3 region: CASSSTGATNYGYTF. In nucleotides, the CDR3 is TGCGCCAGCAGTTCGACAGGGGCTACTAACTATGGCTACACCTTC.

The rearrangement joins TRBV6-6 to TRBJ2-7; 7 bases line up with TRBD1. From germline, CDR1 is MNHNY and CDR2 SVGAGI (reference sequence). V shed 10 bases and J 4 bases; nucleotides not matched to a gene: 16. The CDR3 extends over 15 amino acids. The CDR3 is CATAKAGTESYEQYF. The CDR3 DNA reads TGTGCCACCGCAAAAGCCGGGACAGAGTCTTACGAGCAGTACTTC.

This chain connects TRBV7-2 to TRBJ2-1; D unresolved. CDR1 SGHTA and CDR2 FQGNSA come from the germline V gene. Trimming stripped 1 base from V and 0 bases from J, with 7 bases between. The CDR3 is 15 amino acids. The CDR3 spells CASSLEPSSYNEQFF. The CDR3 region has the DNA TGTGCCAGCAGCTTAGAGCCTAGCTCCTACAATGAGCAGTTCTTC.

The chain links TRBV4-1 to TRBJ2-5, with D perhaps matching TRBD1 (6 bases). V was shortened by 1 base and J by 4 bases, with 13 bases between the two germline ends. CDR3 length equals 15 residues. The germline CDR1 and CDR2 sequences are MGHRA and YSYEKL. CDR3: CASSQAQGTGETQYF. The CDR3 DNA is TGCGCCAGCAGCCAAGCACAGGGAACGGGAGAGACCCAGTACTTC.

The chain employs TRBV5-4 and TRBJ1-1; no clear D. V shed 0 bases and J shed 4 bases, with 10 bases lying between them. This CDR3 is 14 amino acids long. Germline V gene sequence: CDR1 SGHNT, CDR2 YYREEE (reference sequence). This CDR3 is CASSLGYAGTEAFF. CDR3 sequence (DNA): TGTGCCAGCAGCTTGGGGTACGCAGGCACTGAAGCTTTCTTT.

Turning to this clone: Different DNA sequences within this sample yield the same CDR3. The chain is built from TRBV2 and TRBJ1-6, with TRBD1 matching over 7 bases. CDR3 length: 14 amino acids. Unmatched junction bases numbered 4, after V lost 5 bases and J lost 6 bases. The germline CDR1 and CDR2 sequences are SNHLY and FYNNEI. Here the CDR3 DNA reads TGTGCCAGCAGTCGACAGGGAGGTAATTCACCCCTCCACTTT. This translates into CASSRQGGNSPLHF.

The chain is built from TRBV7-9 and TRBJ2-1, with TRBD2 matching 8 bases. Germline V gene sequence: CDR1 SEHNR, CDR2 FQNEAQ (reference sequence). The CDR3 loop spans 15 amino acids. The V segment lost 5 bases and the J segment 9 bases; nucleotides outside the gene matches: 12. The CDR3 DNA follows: TGTGCCAGCAGCCCAGGACTAGCAGATAACAGTGAGCAGTTCTTC. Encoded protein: CASSPGLADNSEQFF.

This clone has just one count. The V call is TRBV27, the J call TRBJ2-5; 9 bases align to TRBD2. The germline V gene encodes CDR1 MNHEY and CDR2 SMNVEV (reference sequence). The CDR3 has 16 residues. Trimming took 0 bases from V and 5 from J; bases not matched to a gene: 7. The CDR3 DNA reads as TGTGCCAGCAGTTTATCGCCTAGCGGGGCTCAGGAGACCCAGTACTTC. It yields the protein CASSLSPSGAQETQYF.